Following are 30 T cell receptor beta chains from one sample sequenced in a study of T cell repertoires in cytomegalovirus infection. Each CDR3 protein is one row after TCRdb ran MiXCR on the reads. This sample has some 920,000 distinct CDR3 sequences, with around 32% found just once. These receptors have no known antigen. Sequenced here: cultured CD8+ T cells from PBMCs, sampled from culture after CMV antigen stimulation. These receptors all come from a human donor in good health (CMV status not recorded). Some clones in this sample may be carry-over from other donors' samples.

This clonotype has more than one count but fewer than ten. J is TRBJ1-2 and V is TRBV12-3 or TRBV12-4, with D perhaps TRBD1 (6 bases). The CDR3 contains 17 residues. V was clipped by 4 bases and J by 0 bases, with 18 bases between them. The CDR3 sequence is CASSSPDSLRTNYGYTF. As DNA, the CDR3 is TGTGCCAGCAGTTCTCCGGACAGTTTAAGAACTAACTATGGCTACACCTTC.

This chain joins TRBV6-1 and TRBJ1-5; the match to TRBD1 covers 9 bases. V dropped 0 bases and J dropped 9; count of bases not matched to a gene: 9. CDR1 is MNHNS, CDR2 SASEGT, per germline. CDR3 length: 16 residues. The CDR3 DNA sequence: TGTGCCAGCAGTGAAGCCTGGACAGGGGTTCAGGGGCCCCAGCATTTT. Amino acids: CASSEAWTGVQGPQHF.

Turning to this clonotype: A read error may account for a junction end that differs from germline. The DNA for the CDR3 is TGTGTCAGCAGCACAAACCTGAACACTGAAGCTTTCTTT. As protein: CVSSTNLNTEAFF. This sequence joins TRBV7-6 and TRBJ1-1; D call uncertain. CDR3 length: 13 residues. The V gene's germline CDR1 is SGHVS and CDR2 FNYEAQ.

CDR3 sequence: CASSLGSMETQYF. The CDR3 DNA sequence: TGTGCCAGCAGCTTAGGCAGTATGGAGACCCAGTACTTC. The chain joins TRBV7-6 to TRBJ2-5; unclear D gene. This CDR3 is 13 amino acids long. Germline V gene data show CDR1 as SGHVS and CDR2 as FNYEAQ. V shed 1 base and J shed 5 bases, with 8 bases lying between them.

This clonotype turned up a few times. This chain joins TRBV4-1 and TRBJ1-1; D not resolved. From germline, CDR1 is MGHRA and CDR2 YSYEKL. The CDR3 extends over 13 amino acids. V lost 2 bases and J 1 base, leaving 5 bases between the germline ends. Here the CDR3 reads CASSQKGNTEAFF. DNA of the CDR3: TGCGCCAGCAGCCAAAAGGGGAACACTGAAGCTTTCTTT.

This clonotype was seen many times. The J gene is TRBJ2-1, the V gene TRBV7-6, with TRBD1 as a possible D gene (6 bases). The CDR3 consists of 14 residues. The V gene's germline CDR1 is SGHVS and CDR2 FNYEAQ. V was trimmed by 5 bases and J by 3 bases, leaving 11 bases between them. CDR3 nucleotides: TGTGCCAGCAGCCCCAGGGGATACTACAATGAGCAGTTCTTC. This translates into CASSPRGYYNEQFF.

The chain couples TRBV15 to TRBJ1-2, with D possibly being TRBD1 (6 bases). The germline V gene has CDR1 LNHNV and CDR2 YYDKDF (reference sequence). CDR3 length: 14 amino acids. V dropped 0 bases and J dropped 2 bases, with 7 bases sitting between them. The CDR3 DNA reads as TGTGCCACCAGCAGAGATCAGGGGAACTATGGCTACACCTTC. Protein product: CATSRDQGNYGYTF. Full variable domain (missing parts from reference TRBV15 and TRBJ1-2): DAMVIQNPRYQVTQFGKPVTLSCSQTLNHNVMYWYQQKSSQAPKLLFHYYDKDFNNEADTPDNFQSRRPNTSFCFLDIRSPGLGDTAMYLCATSRDQGNYGYTFGSGTRLTVV.

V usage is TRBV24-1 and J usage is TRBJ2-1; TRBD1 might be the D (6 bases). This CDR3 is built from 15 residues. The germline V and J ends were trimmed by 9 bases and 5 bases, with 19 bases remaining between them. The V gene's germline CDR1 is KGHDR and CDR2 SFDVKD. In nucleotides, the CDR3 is TGTGCCACCCCCCGTATGCAGGGGATAAACAATGAGCAGTTCTTC. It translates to CATPRMQGINNEQFF.

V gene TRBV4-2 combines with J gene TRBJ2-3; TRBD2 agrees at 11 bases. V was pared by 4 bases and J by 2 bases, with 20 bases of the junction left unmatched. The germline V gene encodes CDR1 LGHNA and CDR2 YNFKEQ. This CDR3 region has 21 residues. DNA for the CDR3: TGTGCCAGCAGCCCGAGGGCCCAATCTAGCGGGGGGTTAAGGTACACAGATACGCAGTATTTT. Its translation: CASSPRAQSSGGLRYTDTQYF.

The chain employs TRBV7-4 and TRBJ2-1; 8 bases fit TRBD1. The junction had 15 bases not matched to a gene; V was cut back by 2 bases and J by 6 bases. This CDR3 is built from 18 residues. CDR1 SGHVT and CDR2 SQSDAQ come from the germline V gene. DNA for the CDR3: TGTGCCAGCAGCTTACTTGGTGTCCCGGGACAGGCACTCAATGAGCAGTTCTTC. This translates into CASSLLGVPGQALNEQFF.

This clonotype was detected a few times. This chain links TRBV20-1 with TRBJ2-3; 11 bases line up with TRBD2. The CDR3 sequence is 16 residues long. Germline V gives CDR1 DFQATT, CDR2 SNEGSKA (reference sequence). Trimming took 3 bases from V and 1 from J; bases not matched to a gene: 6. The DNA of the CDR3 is TGCAGTGCTAGTGACTCTAGCGGGGGGCGCACAGATACGCAGTATTTT. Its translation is CSASDSSGGRTDTQYF.

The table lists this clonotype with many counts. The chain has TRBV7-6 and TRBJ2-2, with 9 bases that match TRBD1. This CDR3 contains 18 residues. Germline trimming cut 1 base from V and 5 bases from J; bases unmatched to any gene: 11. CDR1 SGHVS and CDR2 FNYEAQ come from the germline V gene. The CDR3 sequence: CASSLDLTGGAGTGELFF. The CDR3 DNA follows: TGTGCCAGCAGCTTAGACCTCACAGGGGGCGCGGGGACCGGGGAGCTGTTTTTT.

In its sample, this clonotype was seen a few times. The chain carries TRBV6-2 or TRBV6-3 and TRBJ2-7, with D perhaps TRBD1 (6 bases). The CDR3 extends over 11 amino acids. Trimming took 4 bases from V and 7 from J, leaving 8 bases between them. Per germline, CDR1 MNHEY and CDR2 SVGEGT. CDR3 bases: TGTGCCAGCAGTTCGCAGGGGGAGCAGTACGTC. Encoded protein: CASSSQGEQYV.

The CDR3 DNA sequence: TGTGCCAGTAGTCTCCGGGACACTTTCACCGGGGAGCTGTTTTTT. Amino acid sequence: CASSLRDTFTGELFF. This chain connects TRBV19 to TRBJ2-2; tentatively, D is TRBD1 (6 bases). Germline lookup yields CDR1 LNHDA and CDR2 SQIVND (reference sequence). Trimming took 5 bases from V and 4 from J, leaving 14 bases between them. This CDR3 spans 15 amino acids.

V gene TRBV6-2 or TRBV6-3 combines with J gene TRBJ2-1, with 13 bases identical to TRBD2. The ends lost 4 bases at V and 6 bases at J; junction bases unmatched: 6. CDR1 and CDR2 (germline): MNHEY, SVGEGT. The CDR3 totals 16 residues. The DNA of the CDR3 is TGTGCCAGCAGTTCGGGACTAGCGGGGACGGGCAATGAGCAGTTCTTC. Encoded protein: CASSSGLAGTGNEQFF.

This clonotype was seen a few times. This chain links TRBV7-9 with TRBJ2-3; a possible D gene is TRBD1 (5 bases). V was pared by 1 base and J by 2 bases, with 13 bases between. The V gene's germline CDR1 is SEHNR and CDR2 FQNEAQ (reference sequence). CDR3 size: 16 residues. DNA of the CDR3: TGTGCCAGCAGCTTAGTCCAGGGTTCCCTCACAGATACGCAGTATTTT. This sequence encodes CASSLVQGSLTDTQYF.

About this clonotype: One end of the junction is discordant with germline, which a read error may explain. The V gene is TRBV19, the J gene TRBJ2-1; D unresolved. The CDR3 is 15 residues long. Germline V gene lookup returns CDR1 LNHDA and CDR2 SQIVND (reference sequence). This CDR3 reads CVSSITASSYNEQFF. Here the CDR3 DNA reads TGTGTCAGTAGTATAACAGCTAGCTCCTACAATGAGCAGTTCTTC.

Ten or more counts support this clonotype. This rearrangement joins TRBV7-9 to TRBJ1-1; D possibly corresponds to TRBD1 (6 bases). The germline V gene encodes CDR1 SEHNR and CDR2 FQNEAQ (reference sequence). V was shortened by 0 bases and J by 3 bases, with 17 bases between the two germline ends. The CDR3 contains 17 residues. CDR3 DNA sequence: TGTGCCAGCAGCTTAGCGGTTGGGGGGGCCCAGGACACTGAAGCTTTCTTT. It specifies CASSLAVGGAQDTEAFF.

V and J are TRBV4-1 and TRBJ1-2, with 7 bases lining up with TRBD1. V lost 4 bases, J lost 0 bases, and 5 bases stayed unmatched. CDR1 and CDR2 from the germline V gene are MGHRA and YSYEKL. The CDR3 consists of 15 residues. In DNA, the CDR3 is TGCGCCAGCAGCCCCTGGACAGGACCTAACTATGGCTACACCTTC. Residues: CASSPWTGPNYGYTF.

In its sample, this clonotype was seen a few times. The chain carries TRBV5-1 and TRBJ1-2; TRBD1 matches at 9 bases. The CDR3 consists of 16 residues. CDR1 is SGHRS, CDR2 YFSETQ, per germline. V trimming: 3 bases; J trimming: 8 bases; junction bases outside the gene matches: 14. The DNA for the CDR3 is TGCGCCAGCAGCTCCGGGACAGGGATGGGTTGGATAGGCTACACCTTC. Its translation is CASSSGTGMGWIGYTF.

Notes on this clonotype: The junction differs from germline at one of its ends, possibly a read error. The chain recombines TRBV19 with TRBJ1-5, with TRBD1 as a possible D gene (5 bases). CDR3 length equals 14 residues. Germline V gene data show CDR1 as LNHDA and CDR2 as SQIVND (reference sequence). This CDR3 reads CASSIGGWDQPQHF. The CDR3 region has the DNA TGTGCCAGCAGTATTGGGGGATGGGATCAGCCCCAGCATTTT. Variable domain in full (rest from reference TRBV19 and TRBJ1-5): DGGITQSPKYLFRKEGQNVTLSCEQNLNHDAMYWYRQDPGQGLRLIYYSQIVNDFQKGDIAEGYSVSREKKESFPLTVTSAQKNPTAFYLCASSIGGWDQPQHFGDGTRLSIL.

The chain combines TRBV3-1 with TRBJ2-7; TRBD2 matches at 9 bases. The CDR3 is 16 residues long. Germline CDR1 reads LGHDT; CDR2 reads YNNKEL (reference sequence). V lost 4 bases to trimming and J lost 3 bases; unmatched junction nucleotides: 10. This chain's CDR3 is CASSPLAGDHVYEQYF. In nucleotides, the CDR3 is TGTGCCAGCAGCCCCTTAGCGGGGGACCACGTCTACGAGCAGTACTTC.

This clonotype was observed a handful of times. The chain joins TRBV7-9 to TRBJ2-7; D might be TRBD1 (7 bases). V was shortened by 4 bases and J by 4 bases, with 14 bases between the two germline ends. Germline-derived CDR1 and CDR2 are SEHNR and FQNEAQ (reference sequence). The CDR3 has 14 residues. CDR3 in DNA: TGTGCCAGCAGCTCGGGCAGGGGGGTTTACGAGCAGTACTTC. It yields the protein CASSSGRGVYEQYF.

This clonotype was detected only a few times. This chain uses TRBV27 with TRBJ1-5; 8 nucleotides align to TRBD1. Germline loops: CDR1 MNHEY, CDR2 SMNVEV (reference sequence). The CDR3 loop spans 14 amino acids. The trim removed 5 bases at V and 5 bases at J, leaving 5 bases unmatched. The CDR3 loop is CASSTGQGYQPQHF. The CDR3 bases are TGTGCCAGCAGTACAGGACAGGGATATCAGCCCCAGCATTTT.

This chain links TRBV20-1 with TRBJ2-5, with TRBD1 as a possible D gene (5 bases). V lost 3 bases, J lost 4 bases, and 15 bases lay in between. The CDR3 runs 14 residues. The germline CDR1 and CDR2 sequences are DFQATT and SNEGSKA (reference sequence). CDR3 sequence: CSASLPRRGETQYF. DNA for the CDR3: TGCAGTGCTAGTTTGCCTAGAAGGGGAGAGACCCAGTACTTC.

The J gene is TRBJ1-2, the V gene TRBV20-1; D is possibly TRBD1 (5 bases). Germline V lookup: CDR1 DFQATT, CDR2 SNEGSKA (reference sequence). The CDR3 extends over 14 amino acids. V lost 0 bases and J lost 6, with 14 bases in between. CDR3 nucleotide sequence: TGCAGTGCTAGAGATCCGGGGGTGGAAAATGGCTACACCTTC. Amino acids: CSARDPGVENGYTF.

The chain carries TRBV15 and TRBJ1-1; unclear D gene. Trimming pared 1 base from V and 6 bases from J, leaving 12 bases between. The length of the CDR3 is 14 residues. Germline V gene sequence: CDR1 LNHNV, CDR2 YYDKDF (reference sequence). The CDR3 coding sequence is TGTGCCACCAGCAGAGCTCGGAGCGGAGCTGAAGCTTTCTTT. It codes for CATSRARSGAEAFF. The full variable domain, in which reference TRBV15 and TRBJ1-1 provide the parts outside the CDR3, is DAMVIQNPRYQVTQFGKPVTLSCSQTLNHNVMYWYQQKSSQAPKLLFHYYDKDFNNEADTPDNFQSRRPNTSFCFLDIRSPGLGDTAMYLCATSRARSGAEAFFGQGTRLTVV.

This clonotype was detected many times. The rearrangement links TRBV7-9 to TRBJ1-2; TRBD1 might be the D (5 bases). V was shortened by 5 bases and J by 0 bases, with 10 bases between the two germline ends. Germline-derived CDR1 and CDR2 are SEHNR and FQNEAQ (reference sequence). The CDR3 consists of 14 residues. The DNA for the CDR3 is TGTGCCAGCAGCCCCAGGGTTGCTAACTATGGCTACACCTTC. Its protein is CASSPRVANYGYTF.

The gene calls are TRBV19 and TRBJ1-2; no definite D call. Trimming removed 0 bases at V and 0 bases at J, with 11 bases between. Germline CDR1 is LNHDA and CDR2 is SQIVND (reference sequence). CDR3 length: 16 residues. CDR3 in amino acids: CASSIELAETNYGYTF. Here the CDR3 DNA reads TGTGCCAGTAGTATAGAGTTGGCAGAAACTAACTATGGCTACACCTTC.

In DNA form, the CDR3 reads TGTGCCAGCAGCCCTTTCACGAACACTGAAGCTTTCTTT. This translates into CASSPFTNTEAFF. This sequence joins TRBV7-4 and TRBJ1-1; D not resolved. Trimming removed 5 bases from V and 1 base from J, with 8 bases in between. The V gene's germline CDR1 is SGHVT and CDR2 SQSDAQ. The CDR3 has 13 residues. Drawing the rest from reference TRBV7-4 and TRBJ1-1, the complete variable domain is GAGVSQSPRYKVAKRGRDVALRCDSISGHVTLYWYRQTLGQGSEVLTYSQSDAQRDKSGRPSGRFSAERPERSVSTLKIQRTEQGDSAVYLCASSPFTNTEAFFGQGTRLTVV.